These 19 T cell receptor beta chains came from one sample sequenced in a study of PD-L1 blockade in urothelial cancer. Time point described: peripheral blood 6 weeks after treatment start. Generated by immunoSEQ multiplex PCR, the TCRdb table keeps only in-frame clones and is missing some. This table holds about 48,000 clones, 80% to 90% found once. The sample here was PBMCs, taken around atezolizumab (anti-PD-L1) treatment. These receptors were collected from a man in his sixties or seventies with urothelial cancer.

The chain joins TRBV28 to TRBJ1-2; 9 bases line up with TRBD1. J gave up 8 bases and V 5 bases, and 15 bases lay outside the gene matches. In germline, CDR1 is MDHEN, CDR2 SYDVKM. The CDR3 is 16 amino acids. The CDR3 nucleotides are TGTGCCAGCAGTCAGATCCACCCGGGACAGGGATACGGCTACACCTTC. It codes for CASSQIHPGQGYGYTF.

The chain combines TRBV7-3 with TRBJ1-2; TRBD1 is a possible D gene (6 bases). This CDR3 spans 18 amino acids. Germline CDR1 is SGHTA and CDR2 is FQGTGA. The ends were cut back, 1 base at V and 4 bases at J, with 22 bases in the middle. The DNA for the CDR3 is TGTGCCAGCAGCTTAAAGGGGGAGGGGTCGAATAAATGCTATGGCTACACCTTC. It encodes CASSLKGEGSNKCYGYTF.

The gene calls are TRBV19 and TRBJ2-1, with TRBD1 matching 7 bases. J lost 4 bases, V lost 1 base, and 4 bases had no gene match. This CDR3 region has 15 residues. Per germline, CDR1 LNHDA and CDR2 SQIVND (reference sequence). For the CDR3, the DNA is TGTGCCAGTAGTATAGCGGGACAGTATTACAATGAGCAGTTCTTC. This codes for CASSIAGQYYNEQFF.

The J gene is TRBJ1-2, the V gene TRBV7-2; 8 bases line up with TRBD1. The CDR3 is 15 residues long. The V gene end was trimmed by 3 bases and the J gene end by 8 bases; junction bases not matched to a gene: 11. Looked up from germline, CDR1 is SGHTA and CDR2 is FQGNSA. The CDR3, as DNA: TGTGCCAGCAGCTTTACGGGACAGGCCTTGGGAGGCTACACCTTC. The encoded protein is CASSFTGQALGGYTF.

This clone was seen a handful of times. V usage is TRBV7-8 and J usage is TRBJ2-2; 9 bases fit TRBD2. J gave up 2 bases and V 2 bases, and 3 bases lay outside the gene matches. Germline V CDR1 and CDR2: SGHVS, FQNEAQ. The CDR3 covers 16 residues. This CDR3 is CASSLNSGGNTGELFF. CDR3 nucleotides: TGTGCCAGCAGCTTAAATAGCGGGGGCAACACCGGGGAGCTGTTTTTT. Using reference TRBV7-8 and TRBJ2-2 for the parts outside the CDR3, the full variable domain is GAGVSQSPRYKVAKRGQDVALRCDPISGHVSLFWYQQALGQGPEFLTYFQNEAQLDKSGLPSDRFFAERPEGSVSTLKIQRTQQEDSAVYLCASSLNSGGNTGELFFGEGSRLTVL.

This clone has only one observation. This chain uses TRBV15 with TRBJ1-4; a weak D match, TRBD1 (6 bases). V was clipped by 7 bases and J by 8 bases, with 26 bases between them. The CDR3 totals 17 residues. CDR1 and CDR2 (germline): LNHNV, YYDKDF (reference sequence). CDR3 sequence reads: CATTPDLTAGAGEKLFF. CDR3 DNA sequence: TGTGCCACCACCCCGGACCTCACAGCAGGGGCTGGCGAAAAACTGTTTTTT.

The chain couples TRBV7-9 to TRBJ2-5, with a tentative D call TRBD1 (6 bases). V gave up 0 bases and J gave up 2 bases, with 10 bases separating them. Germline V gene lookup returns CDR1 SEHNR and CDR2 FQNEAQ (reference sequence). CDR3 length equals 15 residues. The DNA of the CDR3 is TGTGCCAGCAGCTTAGCGTGGCAGGGGCAAGAGACCCAGTACTTC. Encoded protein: CASSLAWQGQETQYF.

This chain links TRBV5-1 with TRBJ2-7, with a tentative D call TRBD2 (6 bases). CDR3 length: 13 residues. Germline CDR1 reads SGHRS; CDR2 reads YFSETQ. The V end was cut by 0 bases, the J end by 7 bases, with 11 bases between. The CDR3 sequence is CASSLGGAGEQYF. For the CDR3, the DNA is TGCGCCAGCAGCTTGGGTGGGGCGGGGGAGCAGTACTTC.

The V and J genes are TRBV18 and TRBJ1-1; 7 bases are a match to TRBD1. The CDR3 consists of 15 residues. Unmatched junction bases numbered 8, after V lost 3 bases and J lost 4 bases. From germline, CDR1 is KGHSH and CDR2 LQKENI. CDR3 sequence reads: CASSPEQGIGTEAFF. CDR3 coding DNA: TGTGCCAGCTCACCGGAACAGGGGATAGGCACTGAAGCTTTCTTT.

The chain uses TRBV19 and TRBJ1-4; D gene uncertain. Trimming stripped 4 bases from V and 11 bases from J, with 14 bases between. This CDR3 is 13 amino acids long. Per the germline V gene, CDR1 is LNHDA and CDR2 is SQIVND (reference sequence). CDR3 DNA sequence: TGTGCCAGTAGTAGAGAGAGATTGCGGAAACTGTTTTTT. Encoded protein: CASSRERLRKLFF.

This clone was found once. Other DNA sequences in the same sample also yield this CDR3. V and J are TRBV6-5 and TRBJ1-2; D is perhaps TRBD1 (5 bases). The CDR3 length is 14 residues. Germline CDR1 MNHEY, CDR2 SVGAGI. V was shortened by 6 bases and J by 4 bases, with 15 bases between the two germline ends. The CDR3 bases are TGTGCCAGCAGCTTATCAACGGGACTCTATGGCTACACCTTC. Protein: CASSLSTGLYGYTF.

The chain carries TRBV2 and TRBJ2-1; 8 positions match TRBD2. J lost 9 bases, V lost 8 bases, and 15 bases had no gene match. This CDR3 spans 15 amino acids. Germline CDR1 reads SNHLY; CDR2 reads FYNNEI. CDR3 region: CASFEAGEGGSEQFF. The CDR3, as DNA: TGTGCCAGCTTTGAAGCGGGAGAAGGTGGAAGTGAGCAGTTCTTC. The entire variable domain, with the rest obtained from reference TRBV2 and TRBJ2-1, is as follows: EPEVTQTPSHQVTQMGQEVILRCVPISNHLYFYWYRQILGQKVEFLVSFYNNEISEKSEIFDDQFSVERPDGSNFTLKIRSTKLEDSAMYFCASFEAGEGGSEQFFGPGTRLTVL.

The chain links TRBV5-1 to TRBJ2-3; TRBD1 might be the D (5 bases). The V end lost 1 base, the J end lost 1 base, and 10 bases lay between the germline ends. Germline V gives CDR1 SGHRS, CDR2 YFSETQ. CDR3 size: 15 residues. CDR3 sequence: CASSLMGLGTDTQYF. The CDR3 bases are TGCGCCAGCAGCTTGATGGGGCTGGGCACAGATACGCAGTATTTT.

CDR3 in amino acids: CASSETPGQGVIQYF. In DNA, the CDR3 is TGTGCCAGCAGTGAAACACCGGGACAGGGTGTGATCCAGTACTTC. The rearrangement joins TRBV2 to TRBJ2-7, with 9 positions matching TRBD1. The V gene's germline CDR1 is SNHLY and CDR2 FYNNEI. V was clipped by 2 bases and J by 10 bases; unmatched bases: 12. The CDR3 consists of 15 residues.

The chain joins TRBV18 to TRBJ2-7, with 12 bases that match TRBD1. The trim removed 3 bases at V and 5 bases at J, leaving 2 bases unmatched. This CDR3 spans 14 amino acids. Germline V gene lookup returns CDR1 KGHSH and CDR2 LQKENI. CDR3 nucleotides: TGTGCCAGCTCACCGGGACAGGGGGCCAACGAGCAGTACTTC. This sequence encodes CASSPGQGANEQYF. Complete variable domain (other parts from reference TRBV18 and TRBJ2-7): NAGVMQNPRHLVRRRGQEARLRCSPMKGHSHVYWYRQLPEEGLKFMVYLQKENIIDESGMPKERFSAEFPKEGPSILRIQQVVRGDSAAYFCASSPGQGANEQYFGPGTRLTVT.

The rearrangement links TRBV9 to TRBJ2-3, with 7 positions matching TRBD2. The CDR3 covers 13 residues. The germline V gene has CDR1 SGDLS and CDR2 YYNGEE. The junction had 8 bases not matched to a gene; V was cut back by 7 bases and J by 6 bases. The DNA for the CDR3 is TGTGCCAGCGGGCGGGAGAACCGGGATACGCAGTATTTT. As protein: CASGRENRDTQYF.

The CDR3 region is CASSQVAGGLASTDTQYF. In DNA, the CDR3 is TGTGCCAGCAGCCAAGTTGCGGGAGGGTTGGCTAGCACAGATACGCAGTATTTT. The genes are TRBV4-2 and TRBJ2-3, with 9 bases lining up with TRBD2. In germline, CDR1 is LGHNA, CDR2 YNFKEQ. The CDR3 contains 18 residues. V lost 1 base to trimming and J lost 0 bases; unmatched junction nucleotides: 8.

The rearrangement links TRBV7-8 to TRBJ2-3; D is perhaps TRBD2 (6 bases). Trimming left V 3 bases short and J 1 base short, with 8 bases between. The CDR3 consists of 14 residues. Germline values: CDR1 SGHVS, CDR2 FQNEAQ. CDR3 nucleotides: TGTGCCAGCAGCTTGTTAGCGGGCACAGATACGCAGTATTTT. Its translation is CASSLLAGTDTQYF.

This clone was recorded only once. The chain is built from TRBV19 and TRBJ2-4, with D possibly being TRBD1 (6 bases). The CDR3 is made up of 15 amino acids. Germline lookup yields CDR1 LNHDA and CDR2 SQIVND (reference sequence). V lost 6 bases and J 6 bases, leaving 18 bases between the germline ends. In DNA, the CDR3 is TGTGCCAGTAGCCCCCAGGTAACAGGGAGAAACATTCAGTACTTC. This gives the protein CASSPQVTGRNIQYF.